These 25 T cell receptor beta chains came from one sample sequenced in a study of T cells and Merkel cell carcinoma outcomes. Measured with immunoSEQ multiplex PCR; TCRdb has only the in-frame clones, and not every one. Of about 14,000 clones listed, over 85% are singletons. The sequencing sample was made of tumor tissue from Merkel cell carcinoma. These receptor sequences come from a human donor with Merkel cell carcinoma.

V usage is TRBV18 and J usage is TRBJ2-3; possible D gene TRBD2, 6 bases. The germline V gene has CDR1 KGHSH and CDR2 LQKENI. The CDR3 runs to 17 residues. Trimming cost V 2 bases and J 0 bases, with 15 bases left between them. This CDR3 is CASSPTWGVSSTDTQYF. The CDR3, as DNA: TGTGCCAGCTCACCAACCTGGGGGGTCTCTAGCACAGATACGCAGTATTTT.

V usage is TRBV18 and J usage is TRBJ2-7; possible D gene TRBD1, 5 bases. The CDR3 totals 16 residues. Germline loops: CDR1 KGHSH, CDR2 LQKENI. V dropped 2 bases and J dropped 0 bases, with 14 bases sitting between them. The CDR3 DNA follows: TGTGCCAGCTCACCATTAGGGGAAATGACCTCCTACGAGCAGTACTTC. This translates into CASSPLGEMTSYEQYF.

This chain joins TRBV18 and TRBJ1-2; a possible D gene is TRBD1 (6 bases). The V gene lost 0 bases and the J gene lost 4 bases, with 15 bases spanning the gap. CDR3 length: 16 residues. CDR1 and CDR2 (germline): KGHSH, LQKENI. CDR3: CASSPPDRRGGYGYTF. In DNA, the CDR3 is TGTGCCAGCTCACCACCGGATCGTCGAGGGGGCTATGGCTACACCTTC.

This chain links TRBV6-4 with TRBJ1-1; D is undetermined. The germline V gene encodes CDR1 MRHNA and CDR2 SNTAGT. V dropped 3 bases and J dropped 2 bases, with 7 bases sitting between them. This CDR3 spans 13 amino acids. CDR3 loop: CASSEQFNTEAFF. CDR3 in DNA: TGTGCCAGCAGTGAACAGTTCAACACTGAAGCTTTCTTT.

The V call is TRBV19, the J call TRBJ2-7, with 7 bases fitting TRBD1. The CDR3 sequence is 15 residues long. V shed 5 bases and J 5 bases; nucleotides not matched to a gene: 12. Germline CDR1 LNHDA, CDR2 SQIVND (reference sequence). The DNA of the CDR3 is TGTGCCAGTAGTGGATCAACCGGGACAGTAAACGAGCAGTACTTC. Protein sequence: CASSGSTGTVNEQYF.

The chain carries TRBV29-1 and TRBJ2-4; D might be TRBD2 (5 bases). Trimming removed 3 bases at V and 6 bases at J, with 15 bases between. From germline, CDR1 is SQVTM and CDR2 ANQGSEA. This CDR3 has 14 amino acids. CDR3 sequence reads: CSVDGDVNGNIQYF. The DNA for the CDR3 is TGCAGCGTTGACGGGGATGTCAATGGAAACATTCAGTACTTC.

This clone was seen just once. The chain couples TRBV28 to TRBJ1-5; D is uncertain. The CDR3 consists of 10 residues. Deletions cut 3 bases from V and 10 bases from J, with 4 bases between. Germline V CDR1 and CDR2: MDHEN, SYDVKM. As DNA, the CDR3 is TGTGCCAGCAGTTTTGATCCCCAGCATTTT. Protein: CASSFDPQHF.

The chain carries TRBV15 and TRBJ2-3, with D maybe TRBD2 (6 bases). Between the trimmed V and J ends, which lost 4 bases and 6 bases, there was a span of 11 bases. The germline gives CDR1 LNHNV, CDR2 YYDKDF (reference sequence). This CDR3 comprises 13 residues. The CDR3 region is CATSIVGTDTQYF. Written as DNA, the CDR3 is TGTGCCACCAGCATAGTGGGGACTGATACGCAGTATTTT. The full variable domain, in which reference TRBV15 and TRBJ2-3 provide the parts outside the CDR3, is DAMVIQNPRYQVTQFGKPVTLSCSQTLNHNVMYWYQQKSSQAPKLLFHYYDKDFNNEADTPDNFQSRRPNTSFCFLDIRSPGLGDTAMYLCATSIVGTDTQYFGPGTRLTVL.

This chain links TRBV11-2 with TRBJ2-1; D is undetermined. The CDR3 spans 16 residues. CDR1 is SGHAT, CDR2 FQNNGV, per germline. Trimming removed 0 bases from V and 6 bases from J, with 15 bases in between. The CDR3 loop reads CASSLDMGKPSNEQFF. The CDR3 DNA sequence: TGTGCCAGCAGCTTAGATATGGGTAAGCCGAGCAATGAGCAGTTCTTC.

This chain connects TRBV18 to TRBJ1-2; D gene unclear. This CDR3 spans 12 amino acids. Trimming took off 3 bases at V and 6 bases at J, with 8 bases between the two ends. Germline V gene data show CDR1 as KGHSH and CDR2 as LQKENI. In DNA form, the CDR3 reads TGTGCCAGCTCACCTAATGATGATGGCTACACCTTC. It encodes CASSPNDDGYTF.

The chain carries TRBV11-3 and TRBJ1-1; D remains ambiguous. Germline V lookup: CDR1 SGHNT, CDR2 YENEEA. Deletions cut 1 base from V and 4 bases from J, with 7 bases between. The CDR3 spans 13 residues. The CDR3 is CASSLVPATEAFF. CDR3 in DNA: TGTGCCAGCAGCTTAGTCCCTGCCACTGAAGCTTTCTTT.

The CDR3, as DNA: TGTGCCAGCAGCTTAGTAGGGACTGGCAGCTCCTACGAGCAGTACTTC. It translates to CASSLVGTGSSYEQYF. V and J are TRBV7-2 and TRBJ2-7; weak D call: TRBD2 (6 bases). Germline CDR1 SGHTA, CDR2 FQGNSA. V lost 1 base and J 0 bases, leaving 13 bases between the germline ends. The CDR3 length is 16 residues.

This chain links TRBV5-1 with TRBJ2-7; 8 positions agree with TRBD1. Germline CDR1 is SGHRS and CDR2 is YFSETQ. V trimming: 4 bases; J trimming: 0 bases; junction bases outside the gene matches: 6. CDR3 size: 15 residues. CDR3 loop: CASSPGQAHSYEQYF. The CDR3 DNA is TGCGCCAGCAGCCCGGGACAGGCGCACTCCTACGAGCAGTACTTC.

A single count supports this clone. The chain recombines TRBV7-9 with TRBJ2-5, with a tentative D call TRBD1 (6 bases). The CDR3 is 17 amino acids. With 2 bases removed from V and 5 bases from J, the gap between germline ends came to 21 bases. Looked up from germline, CDR1 is SEHNR and CDR2 is FQNEAQ (reference sequence). This chain's CDR3 is CASSLTWGRAVMETQYF. Written as DNA, the CDR3 is TGTGCCAGCAGCTTAACATGGGGGCGAGCTGTGATGGAGACCCAGTACTTC.

This clone has only one observation. The chain employs TRBV30 and TRBJ1-4; D not resolved. Trimming stripped 4 bases from V and 8 bases from J, with 8 bases between. CDR3 length: 11 amino acids. In germline, CDR1 is GTSNPN, CDR2 SVGIG (reference sequence). CDR3 amino acids: CAWNIREKLFF. CDR3 DNA sequence: TGTGCCTGGAACATAAGGGAAAAACTGTTTTTT.

About this clone: Other nucleotide sequences from this sample produce the same CDR3. The genes are TRBV5-8 and TRBJ2-2; possible D gene TRBD2, 6 bases. CDR1 is SGHTS, CDR2 YDEGEE, per germline. The length of the CDR3 is 16 residues. Trimming took 4 bases from V and 0 from J, leaving 13 bases between them. CDR3 nucleotide sequence: TGTGCCAGCAGCAGGCATGGGGGGACGAACACCGGGGAGCTGTTTTTT. Translation: CASSRHGGTNTGELFF.

The genes are TRBV7-9 and TRBJ2-2, with no clear D. Germline CDR1 is SEHNR and CDR2 is FQNEAQ (reference sequence). This CDR3 is 14 amino acids long. V was shortened by 0 bases and J by 4 bases, with 6 bases between the two germline ends. CDR3: CASSLAWGTGELFF. The CDR3 coding sequence is TGTGCCAGCAGCTTAGCGTGGGGCACCGGGGAGCTGTTTTTT.

This clone was seen a handful of times. The CDR3 DNA sequence: TGTGCCAGCAGCTTGTTTATGCAGGGGAACGGTGAAAAACTGTTTTTT. This gives the protein CASSLFMQGNGEKLFF. V gene TRBV7-2 combines with J gene TRBJ1-4, with D perhaps matching TRBD1 (6 bases). Germline CDR1 is SGHTA and CDR2 is FQGNSA. Deletions cut 3 bases from V and 7 bases from J, with 18 bases between. The CDR3 length is 16 residues.

The chain recombines TRBV5-4 with TRBJ2-6; no reliable D call. The CDR3 has 17 residues. Per the germline V gene, CDR1 is SGHNT and CDR2 is YYREEE (reference sequence). Trimming left V 2 bases short and J 0 bases short, with 12 bases between. The CDR3 is CASSFSLPVSGANVLTF. The CDR3 region has the DNA TGTGCCAGCAGCTTCTCTCTACCCGTCTCTGGGGCCAACGTCCTGACTTTC.

The chain carries TRBV29-1 and TRBJ2-5; 7 bases match TRBD1. J gave up 4 bases and V 6 bases, and 11 bases lay outside the gene matches. CDR3 length equals 14 residues. Germline V gene lookup returns CDR1 SQVTM and CDR2 ANQGSEA. The CDR3 bases are TGCAGCGTCTCCGGGACAGCGAAGGGAGAGACCCAGTACTTC. This gives the protein CSVSGTAKGETQYF.

As to this clone: A junction end diverges from the germline sequence, so it may reflect a read error. The same CDR3 also results from other DNA sequences found in this sample. The chain joins TRBV5-1 to TRBJ2-1, with 9 bases identical to TRBD2. The germline gives CDR1 SGHRS, CDR2 YFSETQ. The CDR3 extends over 15 amino acids. Here the CDR3 DNA reads TGCGCCAGCAGTTTGGGTAGCGGGAGTAACAATGAGCAGTTCTTC. Translated, it gives CASSLGSGSNNEQFF.

The CDR3 spells CASKAGATNGYTF. In nucleotides, the CDR3 is TGTGCCAGCAAGGCAGGGGCGACAAACGGCTACACCTTC. The V and J genes are TRBV2 and TRBJ1-2; D is perhaps TRBD1 (6 bases). The CDR3 contains 13 residues. Per the germline V gene, CDR1 is SNHLY and CDR2 is FYNNEI. The V end lost 7 bases, the J end lost 8 bases, and 17 bases lay between the germline ends.

Notes on this clone: The same CDR3 can be traced to other DNA sequences in this sample. The chain recombines TRBV5-1 with TRBJ2-5; tentatively, D is TRBD1 (5 bases). V was cut by 2 bases and J by 1 base, with 6 bases left in between. This CDR3 is built from 13 residues. Germline V gene sequence: CDR1 SGHRS, CDR2 YFSETQ. CDR3 bases: TGCGCCAGCAGCTTAGGGGTCCAAGAGACCCAGTACTTC. Residues: CASSLGVQETQYF. The complete variable domain, with remaining parts taken from reference TRBV5-1 and TRBJ2-5, reads KAGVTQTPRYLIKTRGQQVTLSCSPISGHRSVSWYQQTPGQGLQFLFEYFSETQRNKGNFPGRFSGRQFSNSRSEMNVSTLELGDSALYLCASSLGVQETQYFGPGTRLLVL.

The chain recombines TRBV5-5 with TRBJ2-1; 7 bases map to TRBD1. This CDR3 region has 15 residues. V gave up 4 bases and J gave up 9 bases; unmatched junction bases: 13. Germline lookup yields CDR1 SGHKS and CDR2 YYEKEE (reference sequence). The CDR3: CASSVYRGANLEQFF. CDR3 nucleotide sequence: TGTGCCAGCAGCGTTTACAGGGGCGCGAATCTTGAGCAGTTCTTC. Full variable domain (remainder filled in from reference TRBV5-5 and TRBJ2-1): DAGVTQSPTHLIKTRGQQVTLRCSPISGHKSVSWYQQVLGQGPQFIFQYYEKEERGRGNFPDRFSARQFPNYSSELNVNALLLGDSALYLCASSVYRGANLEQFFGPGTRLTVL.

There are a few counts of this clone. V and J are TRBV2 and TRBJ1-2, with no clear D. V lost 0 bases and J lost 8, with 10 bases in between. The CDR3 spans 13 residues. Germline values: CDR1 SNHLY, CDR2 FYNNEI. CDR3 DNA: TGTGCCAGCAGTGAAGCGAGCTCTGGCGGCTACACCTTC. This gives the protein CASSEASSGGYTF.